This entry features one TCR beta chain sequence. The antigen is unknown. The data were obtained in a study of OX40 agonist ivuxolimab in advanced cancers. General observations from the study: Low clonal expansion, among the lowest seen, marked partial responders at 0.1-3.0 mg/kg.

Sequencing was performed with immunoSEQ multiplex PCR; in TCRdb, only in-frame clones are kept and a portion is missing. Altogether 25,000 to 30,000 clones are present, more than 75% being singletons, with the ten largest covering about 19%. A history of autoimmune disease or systemic immunosuppression excluded patients. At cycle 4 day 1, cycle 7 day 1, and baseline, blood was sampled. Per the germline V gene, CDR1 is MGHRA and CDR2 is YSYEKL. V was pared by 1 base and J by 0 bases, with 1 base of the junction left unmatched. The CDR3 runs to 15 residues. This receptor was identified in an adult with an advanced solid tumor such as melanoma, head and neck, liver or kidney cancer. The input for sequencing was CD4+ or CD8+ T cells sorted from blood, taken in a trial of the OX40 agonist ivuxolimab. This chain uses TRBV4-1 with TRBJ2-3; TRBD1 aligns across 7 bases. The DNA of the CDR3 is TGCGCCAGCAGCCAAGGGGGACAGAGCACAGATACGCAGTATTTT. Translating it yields CASSQGGQSTDTQYF.